What follows is one T cell receptor (beta chain) and its context. The sample originates from a study of blood T cell repertoires in COVID-19. On the study more broadly: The study drew acute and convalescent COVID-19 samples from the United States, Italy and Spain. The analysed material was cDNA or gDNA that came from T cells, B-cell-depleted T cells, or PBMCs.

With V trimmed by 7 bases and J by 6 bases, 12 bases remained unmatched. The CDR3 runs 15 residues. Per germline, CDR1 MDHEN and CDR2 SYDVKM. Libraries were prepared by immunoSEQ multiplex PCR; TCRdb keeps only in-frame clonotypes and omits some of them. The sample has under 200,000 clones; around 80% are singletons. This TCR came from a man aged 25-45 years with active or convalescent COVID-19. Sequencing used peripheral blood. The chain is built from TRBV28 and TRBJ1-3, with 7 bases matching TRBD1. The CDR3 sequence: CASKTGDLLENTIYF. The DNA of the CDR3 is TGTGCCAGCAAAACAGGGGATTTGTTGGAAAACACCATATATTTT.